This record looks at one TCR beta chain sequence and its context. Methods used by the authors: Amplifying reference gene primers gave estimates of nucleated cell counts. Repertoires were generated with immunoSEQ multiplex PCR, while TCRdb's copy carries only in-frame clones and drops some. V, J and clone size reflect that table, while D and trimming were determined from the DNA. The data show tens of thousands of clones, roughly 89% seen once. This entry comes from a study of blood T cell repertoires in COVID-19. Study at large: Samples representing acute and convalescent COVID-19 were sourced from the United States, Italy and Spain.

Per the germline V gene, CDR1 is SGHRS and CDR2 is YFSETQ. Trimming left V 1 base short and J 3 bases short, with 11 bases between. The CDR3 runs to 15 residues. What was sequenced was peripheral blood. The TCR originated in a woman aged 45-65 years with acute or convalescent COVID-19. The gene calls are TRBV5-1 and TRBJ1-5, with D unclear. The CDR3 reads CASSLYGDYNQPQHF. CDR3 DNA sequence: TGCGCCAGCAGCTTGTACGGGGATTACAATCAGCCCCAGCATTTT. The whole variable domain, filled in from reference TRBV5-1 and TRBJ1-5, reads KAGVTQTPRYLIKTRGQQVTLSCSPISGHRSVSWYQQTPGQGLQFLFEYFSETQRNKGNFPGRFSGRQFSNSRSEMNVSTLELGDSALYLCASSLYGDYNQPQHFGDGTRLSIL.